These 15 T cell receptor beta chains came from one sample sequenced in a study of blood T cell repertoires in COVID-19. Produced via immunoSEQ multiplex PCR; TCRdb's table is partial and in-frame only. The table lists 85,000 to 95,000 clones, over 75% of them singletons. The sample consisted of peripheral blood. These receptor sequences come from a man in his 70s with acute or convalescent COVID-19.

CDR3 region: CASSLEAGGLTGELFF. CDR3 nucleotide sequence: TGTGCCAGCAGCTTAGAGGCGGGGGGGCTTACCGGGGAGCTGTTTTTT. The chain uses TRBV2 and TRBJ2-2; 9 nucleotides match TRBD2. The ends lost 6 bases at V and 5 bases at J; junction bases unmatched: 10. CDR3 length: 16 residues. Germline V gene lookup returns CDR1 SNHLY and CDR2 FYNNEI.

The CDR3 DNA follows: TGTGCCAGTGTTCGGACAGGGGCGAACACTGAAGCTTTCTTT. It is translated as CASVRTGANTEAFF. The chain has TRBV19 and TRBJ1-1; TRBD1 matches 9 bases. The CDR3 consists of 14 residues. The V and J ends lost 8 bases and 1 base, in that order; junction bases with no gene match: 5. The germline V gene has CDR1 LNHDA and CDR2 SQIVND (reference sequence).

The J gene is TRBJ1-5, the V gene TRBV19, with TRBD1 matching 9 bases. Germline V gene sequence: CDR1 LNHDA, CDR2 SQIVND (reference sequence). This CDR3 is built from 16 residues. V was clipped by 4 bases and J by 1 base; unmatched bases: 5. CDR3 DNA sequence: TGTGCCAGTAGTAGAACAGGGGGCGCAAGCAATCAGCCCCAGCATTTT. It encodes CASSRTGGASNQPQHF. Full variable domain (missing parts from reference TRBV19 and TRBJ1-5): DGGITQSPKYLFRKEGQNVTLSCEQNLNHDAMYWYRQDPGQGLRLIYYSQIVNDFQKGDIAEGYSVSREKKESFPLTVTSAQKNPTAFYLCASSRTGGASNQPQHFGDGTRLSIL.

The gene calls are TRBV18 and TRBJ1-1; 9 nucleotides line up with TRBD1. After removal of 1 base from V and 7 bases from J, the junction contained 4 bases not matched to a gene. CDR3 size: 14 residues. The germline V gene encodes CDR1 KGHSH and CDR2 LQKENI. In nucleotides, the CDR3 is TGTGCCAGCTCACCACAGACAGGGGGTATTGAAGCTTTCTTT. This translates into CASSPQTGGIEAFF.

V usage is TRBV2 and J usage is TRBJ2-5, with 7 bases that match TRBD1. Germline V lookup: CDR1 SNHLY, CDR2 FYNNEI. The V gene end was trimmed by 4 bases and the J gene end by 5 bases; junction bases not matched to a gene: 7. The CDR3 consists of 14 residues. The CDR3 protein is CASSGMRGRETQYF. The CDR3 DNA reads TGTGCCAGCAGTGGGATGAGGGGGCGGGAGACCCAGTACTTC.

The J gene is TRBJ2-1, the V gene TRBV5-6; TRBD2 aligns across 11 bases. Germline V gives CDR1 SGHDT, CDR2 YYEEEE. The trim removed 4 bases at V and 8 bases at J, leaving 14 bases unmatched. CDR3 size: 17 residues. CDR3 region: CASSPASRLAGTYEQFF. The CDR3 coding sequence is TGTGCCAGCAGCCCTGCGAGCCGACTAGCGGGGACCTATGAGCAGTTCTTC.

This clone has just one count. The V and J genes are TRBV18 and TRBJ2-7; TRBD1 agrees at 10 bases. This CDR3 region has 15 residues. After removal of 3 bases from V and 6 bases from J, the junction contained 8 bases not matched to a gene. Germline V gene data show CDR1 as KGHSH and CDR2 as LQKENI. The chain's CDR3 is CASSPSDRGQGEQYF. The CDR3 bases are TGTGCCAGCTCACCCTCCGACAGGGGGCAGGGCGAGCAGTACTTC.

The V and J genes are TRBV5-5 and TRBJ2-2; no clear D. This CDR3 has 14 residues. CDR1 is SGHKS and CDR2 is YYEKEE in the germline V gene (reference sequence). The germline V and J ends were trimmed by 6 bases and 5 bases, with 14 bases remaining between them. The CDR3 protein is CASTYIGGTGELFF. DNA of the CDR3: TGTGCCAGCACCTACATCGGCGGAACCGGGGAGCTGTTTTTT.

This chain links TRBV12-5 with TRBJ2-3, with TRBD2 identical over 7 bases. The CDR3 length is 18 residues. The ends lost 6 bases at V and 6 bases at J; junction bases unmatched: 21. From germline, CDR1 is LGHNT and CDR2 FRNRAP. Written as DNA, the CDR3 is TGTGCTAGTGGACCGACAATCAAACCGGGACTATCTCAGGATACGCAGTATTTT. As protein: CASGPTIKPGLSQDTQYF.

CDR3 amino acids: CASSQTLGQGAYEQYF. The CDR3 DNA follows: TGTGCCAGCAGCCAAACTTTGGGGCAGGGGGCTTACGAGCAGTACTTC. This chain uses TRBV3-1 (or the pseudogene TRBV3-2) with TRBJ2-7; 8 bases align to TRBD1. In germline, CDR1 is LGHDT, CDR2 YNNKEL (reference sequence). This CDR3 has 16 amino acids. V was clipped by 2 bases and J by 4 bases; unmatched bases: 10.

The chain is built from TRBV2 and TRBJ2-3; no clear D gene. The CDR3 covers 12 residues. Per the germline V gene, CDR1 is SNHLY and CDR2 is FYNNEI. V shed 8 bases and J shed 1 base, with 7 bases lying between them. The CDR3, as DNA: TGTGCCAGCTCGGTGGGCACAGATACGCAGTATTTT. Amino acid sequence: CASSVGTDTQYF.

This clone was seen a single time. The chain couples TRBV5-1 to TRBJ2-6; D is unclear. Germline-derived CDR1 and CDR2 are SGHRS and YFSETQ. Between the trimmed V and J ends, which lost 0 bases and 0 bases, there was a span of 4 bases. This CDR3 is 15 amino acids long. Here the CDR3 reads CASSLDSSGANVLTF. For the CDR3, the DNA is TGCGCCAGCAGCTTGGACAGCTCTGGGGCCAACGTCCTGACTTTC.

V is TRBV5-1 and J is TRBJ1-1; 7 bases map to TRBD1. Per germline, CDR1 SGHRS and CDR2 YFSETQ. This CDR3 comprises 14 residues. V gave up 4 bases and J gave up 1 base; unmatched junction bases: 4. CDR3 DNA sequence: TGCGCCAGCAGCCCTGGGACAGCGAACACTGAAGCTTTCTTT. Translating it yields CASSPGTANTEAFF.

This chain joins TRBV29-1 and TRBJ1-1; the D gene is possibly TRBD1 (5 bases). Trimming stripped 0 bases from V and 6 bases from J, with 8 bases between. This CDR3 has 12 amino acids. The germline V gene encodes CDR1 SQVTM and CDR2 ANQGSEA. In nucleotides, the CDR3 is TGCAGCGTTGAAGATCAAGGGGCTGAAGCTTTCTTT. This codes for CSVEDQGAEAFF.

The chain recombines TRBV6-6 with TRBJ1-2; D is unresolved. The germline V gene has CDR1 MNHNY and CDR2 SVGAGI (reference sequence). The CDR3 runs 15 residues. The V end was cut by 2 bases, the J end by 8 bases, with 18 bases between. For the CDR3, the DNA is TGTGCCAGCAGTTACATCTTCGGTGACATCCGCGGCTACACCTTC. Encoded protein: CASSYIFGDIRGYTF.